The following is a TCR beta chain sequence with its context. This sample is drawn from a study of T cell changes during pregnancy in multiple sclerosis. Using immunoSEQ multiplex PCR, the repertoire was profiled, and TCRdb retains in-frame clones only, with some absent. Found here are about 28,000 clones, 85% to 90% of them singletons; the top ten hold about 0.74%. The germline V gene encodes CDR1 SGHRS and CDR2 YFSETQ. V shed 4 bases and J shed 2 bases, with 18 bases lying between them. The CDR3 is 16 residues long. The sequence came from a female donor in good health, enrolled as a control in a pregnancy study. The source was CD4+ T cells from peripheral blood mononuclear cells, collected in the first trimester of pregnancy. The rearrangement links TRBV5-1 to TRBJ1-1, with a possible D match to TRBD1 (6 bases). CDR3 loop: CASSLTPGHPNTEAFF. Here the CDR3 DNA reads TGCGCCAGCAGCCTAACCCCGGGACACCCCAACACTGAAGCTTTCTTT.